This TCR beta chain was observed in a study of T-cell memory formation after mild COVID-19. Study outcomes and limitations: Day 15 to 85 contracting clones showed balanced CD4/CD8; later expanders leaned CD4+.

TCRdb reprocessed the 5' RACE reads via MiXCR and lists one record per CDR3 protein. The sample lists 30,000 to 35,000 distinct CDR3 sequences; under 25% were seen once. Trimming removed 3 bases at V and 6 bases at J, with 14 bases between. The CDR3 consists of 14 residues. This clonotype was seen at least ten times. The antigen remains undetermined. Sequencing input: PBMCs or a T cell subset sorted from them (not recorded which). The gene calls are TRBV12-3 or TRBV12-4 and TRBJ1-1; D is possibly TRBD1 (6 bases). The sequence derives from an adult who had mild COVID-19 (a few samples of this study predate the infection). Cell type and time point are not known. CDR3 nucleotide sequence: TGTGCCAGCAGTTTCGGACAGCGGGGCGCTGAAGCTTTCTTT. It specifies CASSFGQRGAEAFF.